Listed here are 16 T cell receptor beta chains from one sample, sequenced in a study of low-dose radiotherapy and immunotherapy resistance in tumors (dated by TCRdb to 2021 to 2024). Sequencing used an Illumina MiniSeq. To make first-strand cDNA, Superscript III was used along with a set of TRAV- and TRBV-specific primers so that both the TCRalpha and TCRbeta chains were covered. TCRs were amplified for 20 to 25 PCR cycles with Phusion, using a constant-region primer paired with the adapter attached to the V primers. TCRdb reprocessing: public reads trimmed at Q25 with fastp, clones called with MiXCR, in-frame beta chains kept. Under each unique CDR3 protein, matching rows form one entry showing the most common genes and DNA. The sample includes tens of thousands of distinct CDR3 sequences, with more than 8% observed a single time. The ten largest clones take up approximately 0.98% of the sample.

The sample's time point label, decoded: before trial treatment. The specimen comprised PBMCs, sampled before treatment. The source of these receptors is a male donor with prostate cancer.

This clonotype was recorded at least ten times. V usage is TRBV29-1 and J usage is TRBJ2-3; 9 positions agree with TRBD2. Trimming cost V 5 bases and J 3 bases; bases outside gene matches: 9. This CDR3 region has 15 residues. CDR1 and CDR2 from the germline V gene are SQVTM and ANQGSEA. CDR3 nucleotides: TGCAGCGTTCACTCGGGTAGCGGGAGAACAGATACGCAGTATTTT. It codes for CSVHSGSGRTDTQYF.

This clonotype has ten or more counts. The gene calls are TRBV11-1 and TRBJ2-1; tentative D call: TRBD2 (6 bases). The CDR3 is 16 amino acids. Trimming removed 1 base at V and 4 bases at J, with 14 bases between. Germline assignment: CDR1 SGHAT and CDR2 FQDESV (reference sequence). For the CDR3, the DNA is TGTGCCAGCAGCTTAGGAGGAGGGATTGGGTACAATGAGCAGTTCTTC. Its protein product is CASSLGGGIGYNEQFF.

This clonotype has ten or more counts. CDR3 sequence reads: CASSPGLVPSYEQYF. The CDR3 coding sequence is TGTGCCAGCAGCCCAGGACTAGTCCCCTCCTACGAGCAGTACTTC. The chain joins TRBV3-1 to TRBJ2-7; TRBD2 matches at 7 bases. The CDR3 extends over 15 amino acids. J lost 0 bases, V lost 4 bases, and 6 bases had no gene match. Germline V lookup: CDR1 LGHDT, CDR2 YNNKEL (reference sequence).

This clonotype was seen many times. V is TRBV6-2 or TRBV6-3 and J is TRBJ1-1; perhaps TRBD1 as D (6 bases). The CDR3 contains 15 residues. V was trimmed by 7 bases and J by 1 base, leaving 16 bases between them. Germline lookup yields CDR1 MNHEY and CDR2 SVGEGT. CDR3 sequence: CASTSGGAGNTEAFF. CDR3 nucleotide sequence: TGTGCCAGCACCAGCGGGGGGGCTGGGAACACTGAAGCTTTCTTT.

This clonotype has ten or more counts. V and J are TRBV7-2 and TRBJ2-6; D not resolved. This CDR3 is 16 amino acids long. Looked up from germline, CDR1 is SGHTA and CDR2 is FQGNSA. The germline V and J ends were trimmed by 0 bases and 1 base, with 7 bases remaining between them. CDR3 sequence reads: CASSLAKDSGANVLTF. The CDR3 region has the DNA TGTGCCAGCAGCTTAGCGAAAGATTCTGGGGCCAACGTCCTGACTTTC.

This clonotype was seen at least ten times. The gene calls are TRBV20-1 and TRBJ2-4; 7 nucleotides match TRBD1. With 6 bases clipped from V and 6 bases from J, the junction kept 14 bases outside the gene matches. The CDR3 contains 15 residues. CDR1 is DFQATT and CDR2 is SNEGSKA in the germline V gene (reference sequence). As DNA, the CDR3 is TGCAGTGCAGTGGACAGGATGACGCCCTTAAACATTCAGTACTTC. This codes for CSAVDRMTPLNIQYF.

Comments on this clonotype: A far bigger clonotype differs at one base, so this is likely a read error. The chain is built from TRBV27 and TRBJ1-2, with TRBD1 matching over 8 bases. With 5 bases clipped from V and 6 bases from J, the junction kept 11 bases outside the gene matches. The CDR3 loop spans 15 amino acids. The germline V gene encodes CDR1 MNHEY and CDR2 SMNVEV (reference sequence). The CDR3 coding sequence is TGTGCCAGCAGTGACCGGACAGGGAGCTTAGATGGCTACACCTTC. Translated, it gives CASSDRTGSLDGYTF.

This clonotype was recorded many times. The V gene is TRBV29-1, the J gene TRBJ2-4; TRBD2 matches at 11 bases. The CDR3 length is 16 residues. V shed 4 bases, J shed 6 bases, and the junction held 11 bases outside the gene matches. CDR1 and CDR2 (germline): SQVTM, ANQGSEA. CDR3 sequence reads: CSVAGLAEVGPNIQYF. The CDR3 DNA follows: TGCAGCGTTGCGGGACTAGCGGAAGTGGGACCAAACATTCAGTACTTC.

The rearrangement uses TRBV5-1 and TRBJ2-7; 10 bases line up with TRBD1. The CDR3 runs to 17 residues. Germline V gene lookup returns CDR1 SGHRS and CDR2 YFSETQ. V gave up 0 bases and J gave up 5 bases; unmatched junction bases: 11. The CDR3 DNA is TGCGCCAGCAGCTTGGCTACCGGGACAGGGGTGGTACACGAGCAGTACTTC. As protein: CASSLATGTGVVHEQYF.

This clonotype was seen many times. This rearrangement joins TRBV7-2 to TRBJ2-1, with D tentatively TRBD2 (5 bases). The CDR3 totals 12 residues. V was pared by 1 base and J by 10 bases, with 8 bases between. Germline V lookup: CDR1 SGHTA, CDR2 FQGNSA. As DNA, the CDR3 is TGTGCCAGCAGCTTAGACCGGAGGGAGCAGTTCTTC. It specifies CASSLDRREQFF.

This clonotype was counted at least ten times. V is TRBV27 and J is TRBJ2-4; 8 bases match TRBD1. Losses at the gene ends were 5 bases for V and 1 base for J; bases not matched to a gene: 7. CDR3 length equals 16 residues. From germline, CDR1 is MNHEY and CDR2 SMNVEV (reference sequence). In DNA, the CDR3 is TGTGCCAGCAGTCCTAGGACAGGGCATGCCAAAAACATTCAGTACTTC. The encoded protein is CASSPRTGHAKNIQYF.

This clonotype has a single count. A much more abundant neighbour one base away suggests this may be a read error. The V gene is TRBV20-1, the J gene TRBJ2-7; possibly TRBD2 for D (5 bases). The CDR3 runs 13 residues. In germline, CDR1 is DFQATT, CDR2 SNEGSKA (reference sequence). V gave up 6 bases and J gave up 7 bases, with 19 bases separating them. The CDR3 DNA sequence: TGCAGTGCGCCCCCGGGAATCGACAATGAGCAGTACTTC. Encoded protein: CSAPPGIDNEQYF.

The gene calls are TRBV10-3 and TRBJ1-1; no clear D gene. This CDR3 is 13 amino acids long. V was pared by 2 bases and J by 3 bases, with 7 bases between. CDR1 and CDR2 (germline): ENHRY, SYGVKD. DNA of the CDR3: TGTGCCATCAGTGAGCAACCGTACACTGAAGCTTTCTTT. Its protein product is CAISEQPYTEAFF.

This clonotype was picked up many times. The chain recombines TRBV6-5 with TRBJ2-1, with D possibly being TRBD2 (6 bases). Looked up from germline, CDR1 is MNHEY and CDR2 is SVGAGI. This CDR3 has 14 amino acids. The ends were cut back, 6 bases at V and 9 bases at J, with 18 bases in the middle. In DNA form, the CDR3 reads TGTGCCAGCAGACCGGGACTGGATCTTACTGAGCAGTTCTTC. Its protein is CASRPGLDLTEQFF.

This clonotype occurred many times. The rearrangement joins TRBV29-1 to TRBJ2-1; 7 bases line up with TRBD2. This CDR3 contains 15 residues. With V trimmed by 4 bases and J by 6 bases, 12 bases remained unmatched. The germline gives CDR1 SQVTM, CDR2 ANQGSEA. The CDR3 spells CSVAVSGGGSNEQFF. CDR3 nucleotides: TGCAGCGTTGCGGTATCGGGAGGAGGTAGCAATGAGCAGTTCTTC.

This clonotype was counted at least ten times. The chain joins TRBV20-1 to TRBJ1-2, with D maybe TRBD1 (6 bases). V lost 2 bases to trimming and J lost 0 bases, with 13 bases between them. Germline loops: CDR1 DFQATT, CDR2 SNEGSKA (reference sequence). This CDR3 is 15 amino acids long. CDR3 protein: CSARRAGGTNYGYTF. As DNA, the CDR3 is TGCAGTGCTAGAAGGGCGGGGGGCACTAACTATGGCTACACCTTC.